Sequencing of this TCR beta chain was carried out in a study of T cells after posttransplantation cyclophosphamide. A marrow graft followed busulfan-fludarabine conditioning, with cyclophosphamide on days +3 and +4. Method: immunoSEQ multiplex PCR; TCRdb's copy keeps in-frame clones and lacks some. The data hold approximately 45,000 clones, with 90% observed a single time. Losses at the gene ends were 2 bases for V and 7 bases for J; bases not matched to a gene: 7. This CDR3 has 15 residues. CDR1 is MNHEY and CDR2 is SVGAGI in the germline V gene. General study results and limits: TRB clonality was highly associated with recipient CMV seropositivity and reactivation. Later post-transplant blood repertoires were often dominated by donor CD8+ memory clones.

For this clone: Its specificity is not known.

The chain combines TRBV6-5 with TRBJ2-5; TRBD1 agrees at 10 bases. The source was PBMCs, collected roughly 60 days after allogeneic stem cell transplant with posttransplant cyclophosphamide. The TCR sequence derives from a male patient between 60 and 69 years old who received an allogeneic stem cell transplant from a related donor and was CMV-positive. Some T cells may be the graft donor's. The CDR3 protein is CASSYPTGGGGTQYF. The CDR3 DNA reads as TGTGCCAGCAGTTACCCGACAGGGGGCGGGGGGACCCAGTACTTC.